This T cell receptor (beta chain) derives from a study of blood T cell repertoires in COVID-19. Overall study context: In each case, the material was cDNA or gDNA derived from T cells, B-cell-depleted T cells, or PBMCs.

This CDR3 contains 15 residues. In germline, CDR1 is SGHRS, CDR2 YFSETQ. After removal of 4 bases from V and 0 bases from J, the junction contained 5 bases not matched to a gene. Per the authors' pipeline: Reference gene primer amplification gave estimated nucleated cell counts. Clones were read by immunoSEQ multiplex PCR, and TCRdb kept only the in-frame ones, dropping some. The V and J calls and the clone size are those of that table, but D and trimming were determined from the DNA. The table has more than 90,000 clones, approximately 87% seen once. The V call is TRBV5-1, the J call TRBJ2-7; the match to TRBD1 covers 9 bases. This sequence was found in a man aged 65-85 years who had recovered from COVID-19. Sequenced input: peripheral blood. CDR3 nucleotides: TGCGCCAGCAGCCTATCGACAGGGGGCTCCTACGAGCAGTACTTC. Amino acids: CASSLSTGGSYEQYF.